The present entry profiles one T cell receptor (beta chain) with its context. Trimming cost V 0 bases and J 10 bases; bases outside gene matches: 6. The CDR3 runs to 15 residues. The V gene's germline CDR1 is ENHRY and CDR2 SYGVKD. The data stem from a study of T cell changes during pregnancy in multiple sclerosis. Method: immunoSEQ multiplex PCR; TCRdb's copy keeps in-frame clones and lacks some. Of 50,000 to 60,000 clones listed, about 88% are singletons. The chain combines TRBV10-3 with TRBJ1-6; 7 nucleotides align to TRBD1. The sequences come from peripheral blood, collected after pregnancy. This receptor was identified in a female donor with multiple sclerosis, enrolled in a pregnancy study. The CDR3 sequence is CAISESRGLNSPLHF. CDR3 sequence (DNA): TGTGCCATCAGTGAGTCGAGGGGGCTTAACTCACCCCTCCACTTT.